This T cell receptor beta chain was documented in a study of blood T cell repertoires in COVID-19. Study in general: COVID-19 samples from acute and convalescent phases originated in the United States, Italy and Spain. PBMCs, B-cell-depleted T cells, or T cells provided the cDNA or gDNA that made up the material.

The protocol was immunoSEQ multiplex PCR, while the TCRdb copy is restricted to in-frame clones and leaves out a portion. The sample includes some 80,000 clones, around nine tenths of them seen just once. CDR3 length: 12 amino acids. Germline trimming cut 6 bases from V and 8 bases from J; bases unmatched to any gene: 4. Germline loops: CDR1 ENHRY, CDR2 SYGVKD. This TCR derives from a man over 45 with active or convalescent COVID-19. Sequencing was carried out using peripheral blood. This sequence joins TRBV10-3 and TRBJ2-1; 7 positions match TRBD2. CDR3 loop: CAISRGGDEQFF. The CDR3 nucleotides are TGTGCCATCAGCCGGGGAGGGGATGAGCAGTTCTTC.